Below are 22 T cell receptor beta chains sequenced from a single sample in a study of blood T cell repertoires in COVID-19. This table comes from immunoSEQ multiplex PCR, and its TCRdb copy is limited to in-frame clones, with some not included. The data show 97,000 or so clones, roughly 81% seen once. Sequenced input: peripheral blood. These receptors all come from a man between 35 and 55 years old with active or convalescent COVID-19.

This clone was recorded only once. The chain employs TRBV30 and TRBJ1-6, with D unclear. CDR1 is GTSNPN, CDR2 SVGIG, per germline (reference sequence). V shed 0 bases and J shed 7 bases, with 10 bases lying between them. This CDR3 has 14 amino acids. The CDR3 protein is CAWSVGIPNSPLHF. Written as DNA, the CDR3 is TGTGCCTGGAGTGTGGGCATACCAAATTCACCCCTCCACTTT.

The chain couples TRBV5-6 to TRBJ1-2, with TRBD1 matching over 7 bases. CDR3 length: 14 amino acids. V trimming: 4 bases; J trimming: 2 bases; junction bases outside the gene matches: 5. CDR1 is SGHDT, CDR2 YYEEEE, per germline. CDR3 nucleotides: TGTGCCAGCAGCGCCGAGACAGGGAACTATGGCTACACCTTC. Residues: CASSAETGNYGYTF.

The V gene is TRBV19, the J gene TRBJ1-4, with 9 bases lining up with TRBD1. The CDR3 runs to 15 residues. Germline CDR1 reads LNHDA; CDR2 reads SQIVND (reference sequence). Losses at the gene ends were 6 bases for V and 8 bases for J; bases not matched to a gene: 10. CDR3 in DNA: TGTGCCAGTAGAGATCCGGGACAGGGACTGGAAAAACTGTTTTTT. It is translated as CASRDPGQGLEKLFF.

In its sample, this clone was seen once. V is TRBV6-2 or TRBV6-3 and J is TRBJ1-1, with D maybe TRBD1 (5 bases). Germline-derived CDR1 and CDR2 are MNHEY and SVGEGT. This CDR3 contains 13 residues. V gave up 7 bases and J gave up 11 bases, with 20 bases separating them. The CDR3 protein is CASTPQGIVDAFF. The CDR3, as DNA: TGTGCCAGCACCCCGCAGGGTATCGTAGACGCTTTCTTT.

V gene TRBV7-9 combines with J gene TRBJ1-1; D is possibly TRBD1 (6 bases). The CDR3 covers 13 residues. The germline V and J ends were trimmed by 6 bases and 1 base, with 9 bases remaining between them. CDR1 is SEHNR, CDR2 FQNEAQ, per germline (reference sequence). CDR3 loop: CASRQGTNTEAFF. The CDR3 coding sequence is TGTGCCAGCAGGCAGGGGACGAACACTGAAGCTTTCTTT. The full variable domain, rest sourced from reference TRBV7-9 and TRBJ1-1, is DTGVSQNPRHKITKRGQNVTFRCDPISEHNRLYWYRQTLGQGPEFLTYFQNEAQLEKSRLLSDRFSAERPKGSFSTLEIQRTEQGDSAMYLCASRQGTNTEAFFGQGTRLTVV.

V gene TRBV6-2 or TRBV6-3 combines with J gene TRBJ2-5; D might be TRBD1 (5 bases). Trimming left V 2 bases short and J 2 bases short, with 12 bases between. The CDR3 is made up of 15 amino acids. Germline V gene data show CDR1 as MNHEY and CDR2 as SVGEGT. The CDR3 spells CASSYQSGRQETQYF. DNA for the CDR3: TGTGCCAGCAGTTACCAGTCAGGGCGTCAAGAGACCCAGTACTTC.

This clone was found once. V is TRBV5-1 and J is TRBJ2-3, with D hard to call. CDR1 and CDR2 from the germline V gene are SGHRS and YFSETQ. The CDR3 loop spans 14 amino acids. Trimming removed 2 bases from V and 4 bases from J, with 11 bases in between. The CDR3 region is CASSFVAEADTQYF. The CDR3 bases are TGCGCCAGCAGCTTCGTAGCAGAAGCAGATACGCAGTATTTT.

In DNA form, the CDR3 reads TGTGCCAGCAGCCGGCGACAGCTATCCTACGAGCAGTACTTC. Translation gives CASSRRQLSYEQYF. The chain is built from TRBV3-1 (or the pseudogene TRBV3-2) and TRBJ2-7, with D possibly being TRBD1 (5 bases). The CDR3 runs 14 residues. Deletions cut 4 bases from V and 1 base from J, with 11 bases between. Per germline, CDR1 LGHDT and CDR2 YNNKEL (reference sequence).

CDR3 protein: CASSPVVSGGDYEQYF. The CDR3 nucleotides are TGTGCCAGCTCACCAGTTGTCTCAGGGGGTGACTACGAGCAGTACTTC. The rearrangement joins TRBV18 to TRBJ2-7; 7 positions agree with TRBD1. Germline V gives CDR1 KGHSH, CDR2 LQKENI. V was pared by 2 bases and J by 3 bases, with 10 bases of the junction left unmatched. The CDR3 is made up of 16 amino acids.

The chain joins TRBV5-1 to TRBJ1-5; D is uncertain. Germline assignment: CDR1 SGHRS and CDR2 YFSETQ. This CDR3 contains 15 residues. With 0 bases removed from V and 0 bases from J, the gap between germline ends came to 7 bases. The CDR3 DNA is TGCGCCAGCAGCTTGGACGGTATTAGCAATCAGCCCCAGCATTTT. Its translation is CASSLDGISNQPQHF.

This sequence joins TRBV5-1 and TRBJ1-5; the match to TRBD1 covers 7 bases. After removal of 2 bases from V and 10 bases from J, the junction contained 12 bases not matched to a gene. Germline CDR1 and CDR2: SGHRS and YFSETQ. The CDR3 loop spans 15 amino acids. The CDR3 here is CASSLTGQSVQPQHF. CDR3 DNA sequence: TGCGCCAGCAGCTTAACGGGACAGAGTGTTCAACCCCAGCATTTT.

The chain combines TRBV7-9 with TRBJ2-2; 7 bases match TRBD2. The V segment lost 3 bases and the J segment 0 bases; nucleotides outside the gene matches: 7. This CDR3 is 17 amino acids long. Germline V gives CDR1 SEHNR, CDR2 FQNEAQ (reference sequence). This CDR3 reads CASSFPAGITNTGELFF. CDR3 coding DNA: TGTGCCAGCAGCTTTCCAGCGGGAATCACGAACACCGGGGAGCTGTTTTTT.

The chain uses TRBV6-2 or TRBV6-3 and TRBJ2-4; D not certain. CDR3 length equals 13 residues. Germline CDR1 is MNHEY and CDR2 is SVGEGT. The V end was cut by 5 bases, the J end by 7 bases, with 12 bases between. The CDR3 nucleotides are TGTGCCAGCAGTCGCAGACACCCGAACATTCAGTACTTC. It encodes CASSRRHPNIQYF.

This sequence joins TRBV27 and TRBJ1-2; D unresolved. From germline, CDR1 is MNHEY and CDR2 SMNVEV (reference sequence). The CDR3 is made up of 14 amino acids. V lost 0 bases and J 8 bases, leaving 13 bases between the germline ends. CDR3 residues: CASSLSLRSGGYTF. In nucleotides, the CDR3 is TGTGCCAGCAGTTTATCCCTAAGGTCGGGAGGCTACACCTTC.

This chain uses TRBV6-5 with TRBJ1-2; 7 nucleotides agree with TRBD1. After removal of 6 bases from V and 2 bases from J, the junction contained 3 bases not matched to a gene. The CDR3 covers 13 residues. Germline CDR1 is MNHEY and CDR2 is SVGAGI. The CDR3 loop reads CASSMDRNYGYTF. The CDR3 coding sequence is TGTGCCAGCAGCATGGACAGGAACTATGGCTACACCTTC.

The CDR3 nucleotides read TGTGCCAGTAGCTTAGCGGGGGGTGGGGAGACCCAGTACTTC. Translation gives CASSLAGGGETQYF. The chain combines TRBV19 with TRBJ2-5; 10 nucleotides match TRBD2. CDR1 and CDR2 from the germline V gene are LNHDA and SQIVND (reference sequence). Unmatched junction bases numbered 6, after V lost 6 bases and J lost 5 bases. This CDR3 spans 14 amino acids.

The CDR3 spells CASSFSGLVYEQYF. Here the CDR3 DNA reads TGTGCCAGCAGCTTTTCAGGGTTAGTTTACGAGCAGTACTTC. The genes are TRBV5-6 and TRBJ2-7; D is possibly TRBD1 (5 bases). The CDR3 consists of 14 residues. Looked up from germline, CDR1 is SGHDT and CDR2 is YYEEEE. Trimming shortened V by 2 bases and J by 4 bases, and 13 bases separated the two germline ends.

V gene TRBV6-6 combines with J gene TRBJ2-3, with 11 bases aligning to TRBD2. This CDR3 contains 19 residues. Trimming removed 5 bases from V and 2 bases from J; junction bases left unmatched: 15. Germline V gene data show CDR1 as MNHNY and CDR2 as SVGAGI (reference sequence). The CDR3 loop reads CASSPDGLAGGQLTDTQYF. The CDR3 nucleotides read TGTGCCAGCAGTCCCGATGGGCTAGCGGGGGGTCAACTCACAGATACGCAGTATTTT.

This chain links TRBV25-1 with TRBJ1-4, with no clear D. The V gene lost 1 base and the J gene lost 0 bases, with 12 bases spanning the gap. Germline V gives CDR1 MGHDK, CDR2 SYGVNS. The CDR3 loop spans 17 amino acids. CDR3 DNA sequence: TGTGCCAGCAGTGAATGGCCCGGGGAGCCAACTAATGAAAAACTGTTTTTT. This gives the protein CASSEWPGEPTNEKLFF. Full variable domain (remainder filled in from reference TRBV25-1 and TRBJ1-4): EADIYQTPRYLVIGTGKKITLECSQTMGHDKMYWYQQDPGMELHLIHYSYGVNSTEKGDLSSESTVSRIRTEHFPLTLESARPSHTSQYLCASSEWPGEPTNEKLFFGSGTQLSVL.

The V and J genes are TRBV6-2 or TRBV6-3 and TRBJ1-4; a possible D gene is TRBD1 (5 bases). Between the trimmed V and J ends, which lost 5 bases and 8 bases, there was a span of 21 bases. Looked up from germline, CDR1 is MNHEY and CDR2 is SVGEGT. This CDR3 has 16 amino acids. The CDR3 nucleotides read TGTGCCAGCAGTGGGGCCCAGGGCATCCTAAAAGAAAAACTGTTTTTT. Its protein is CASSGAQGILKEKLFF.

The chain is built from TRBV9 and TRBJ2-1; D might be TRBD1 (6 bases). CDR1 and CDR2 from the germline V gene are SGDLS and YYNGEE. This CDR3 contains 16 residues. V lost 4 bases to trimming and J lost 3 bases, with 17 bases between them. CDR3 loop: CASSPASYRDYNEQFF. CDR3 DNA sequence: TGTGCCAGCAGCCCAGCGTCGTACAGGGACTACAATGAGCAGTTCTTC.

The chain combines TRBV9 with TRBJ2-1, with 7 bases that match TRBD1. From germline, CDR1 is SGDLS and CDR2 YYNGEE. The CDR3 runs 17 residues. V lost 6 bases, J lost 8 bases, and 20 bases stayed unmatched. CDR3 in amino acids: CASKSNSGTVNDDEQFF. The CDR3 nucleotides read TGTGCCAGCAAATCGAATTCCGGGACAGTAAATGATGATGAGCAGTTCTTC.